This T cell receptor (beta chain) originates from a study of identical twins. Overall study results and limits: Because invariant MAIT and iNKT cells could be present, zero-insertion analyses could be partly confounded. An excess of low generation probability was shown by twin-shared out-of-frame alpha sequences. Weaker excess twin sharing was observed in beta out-of-frame sequences.

Template switching created a universal primer site, and the cDNA included unique molecular identifiers. TCRdb reanalysed the 5' RACE reads using MiXCR and keeps one entry per CDR3 protein. Of about 690,000 distinct CDR3 sequences in the sample, over 5% were seen once. To note about this clonotype: What it recognizes is unknown.

The J segment lost 7 bases and the V segment lost 4 bases, leaving 6 bases of the junction unmatched. The CDR3 runs to 16 residues. CDR1 and CDR2 (germline): SGHNT, YYREEE (reference sequence). This clonotype was obtained from a man aged 18 to 30 in good health. The chain joins TRBV5-4 to TRBJ2-2, with 14 positions matching TRBD2. Sample: naive T cells sorted from blood. CDR3 sequence: CASSLGLAGGHGELFF. CDR3 DNA sequence: TGTGCCAGCAGCCTCGGACTAGCGGGAGGTCACGGGGAGCTGTTTTTT.